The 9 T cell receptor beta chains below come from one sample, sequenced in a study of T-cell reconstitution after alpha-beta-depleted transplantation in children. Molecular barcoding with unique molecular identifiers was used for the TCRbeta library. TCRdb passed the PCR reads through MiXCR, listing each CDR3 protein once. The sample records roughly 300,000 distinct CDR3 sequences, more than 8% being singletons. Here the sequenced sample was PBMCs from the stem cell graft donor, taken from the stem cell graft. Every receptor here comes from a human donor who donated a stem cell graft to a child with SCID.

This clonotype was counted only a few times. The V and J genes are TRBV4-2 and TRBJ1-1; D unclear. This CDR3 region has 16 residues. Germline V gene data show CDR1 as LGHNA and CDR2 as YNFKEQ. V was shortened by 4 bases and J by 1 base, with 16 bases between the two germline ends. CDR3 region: CASSPEMTPGNTEAFF. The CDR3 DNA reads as TGTGCCAGCAGCCCAGAAATGACCCCAGGGAACACTGAAGCTTTCTTT.

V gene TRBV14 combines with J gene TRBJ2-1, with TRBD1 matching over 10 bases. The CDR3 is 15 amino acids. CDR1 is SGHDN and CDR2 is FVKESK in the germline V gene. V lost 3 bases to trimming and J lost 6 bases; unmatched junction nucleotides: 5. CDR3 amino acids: CASSHPGQGLNEQFF. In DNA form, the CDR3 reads TGTGCCAGCAGCCACCCGGGACAGGGGCTCAATGAGCAGTTCTTC. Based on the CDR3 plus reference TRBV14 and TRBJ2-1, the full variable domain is EAGVTQFPSHSVIEKGQTVTLRCDPISGHDNLYWYRRVMGKEIKFLLHFVKESKQDESGMPNNRFLAERTGGTYSTLKVQPAELEDSGVYFCASSHPGQGLNEQFFGPGTRLTVL.

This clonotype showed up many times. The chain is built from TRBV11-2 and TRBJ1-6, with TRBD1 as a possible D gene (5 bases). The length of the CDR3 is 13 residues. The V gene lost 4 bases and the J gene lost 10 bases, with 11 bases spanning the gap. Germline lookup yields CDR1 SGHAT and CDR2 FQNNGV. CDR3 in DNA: TGTGCCAGCAGCTCACAAGGGGAATCACCCCTCCACTTT. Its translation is CASSSQGESPLHF.

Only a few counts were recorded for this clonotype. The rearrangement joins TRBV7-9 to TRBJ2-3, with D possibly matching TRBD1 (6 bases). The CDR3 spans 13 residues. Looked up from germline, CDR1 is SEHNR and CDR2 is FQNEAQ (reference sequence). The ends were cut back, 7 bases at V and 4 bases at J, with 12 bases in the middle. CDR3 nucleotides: TGTGCCAGCAACCGACAGGTCTCAGATACGCAGTATTTT. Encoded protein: CASNRQVSDTQYF.

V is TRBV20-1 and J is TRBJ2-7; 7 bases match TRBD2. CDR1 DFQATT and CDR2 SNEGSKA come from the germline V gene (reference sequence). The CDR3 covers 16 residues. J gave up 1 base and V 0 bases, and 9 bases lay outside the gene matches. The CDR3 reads CSARDQRPAGSYEQYF. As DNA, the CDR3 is TGCAGTGCTAGAGATCAGAGGCCAGCGGGGTCCTACGAGCAGTACTTC.

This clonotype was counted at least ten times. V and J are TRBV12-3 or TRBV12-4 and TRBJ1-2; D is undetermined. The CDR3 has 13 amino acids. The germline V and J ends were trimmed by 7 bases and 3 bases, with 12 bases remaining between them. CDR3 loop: CASKRGVDYGYTF. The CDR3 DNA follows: TGTGCCAGCAAGCGGGGAGTGGACTATGGCTACACCTTC.

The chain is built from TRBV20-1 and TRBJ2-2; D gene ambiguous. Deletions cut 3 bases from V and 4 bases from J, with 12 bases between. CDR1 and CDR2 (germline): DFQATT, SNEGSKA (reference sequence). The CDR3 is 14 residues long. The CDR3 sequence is CSARGMGITGELFF. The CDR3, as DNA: TGCAGTGCTAGGGGGATGGGGATCACCGGGGAGCTGTTTTTT.

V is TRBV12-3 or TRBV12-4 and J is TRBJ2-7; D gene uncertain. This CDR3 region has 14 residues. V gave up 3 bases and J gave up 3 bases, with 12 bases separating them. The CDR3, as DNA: TGTGCCAGCAGTTTTCGGTTTCAGTTCTACGAGCAGTACTTC. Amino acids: CASSFRFQFYEQYF.

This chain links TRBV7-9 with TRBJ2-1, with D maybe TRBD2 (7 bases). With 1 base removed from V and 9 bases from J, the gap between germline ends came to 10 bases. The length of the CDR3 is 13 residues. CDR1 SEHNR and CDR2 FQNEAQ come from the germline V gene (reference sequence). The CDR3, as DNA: TGTGCCAGCAGCTTAGAAGGGGGGGGTGAGCAGTTCTTC. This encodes CASSLEGGGEQFF.